A selection of T cell receptor beta chains follows, all from one sample in a study of blood T cell repertoires in COVID-19. Profiled with immunoSEQ multiplex PCR; TCRdb holds only in-frame clones, not every one. Among roughly 220,000 clones listed, roughly nine tenths were seen once. The material sequenced was PBMCs or T cells enriched from blood (not recorded which). The receptors come from a woman in her late teens or twenties in a cohort exposed to, infected with or recovered from COVID-19 (not recorded which). The CDR3 runs from the conserved cysteine through the conserved F or W. D genes are given only for firm matches. The size of a clone is reported for some rows only, either as once, few or many, or as a class for expanded clones.

d_gene	abundance	j_gene	v_gene	CDR3nt	CDR3aa
TRBD1	few	TRBJ2-7	TRBV2	TGTGCCAGCAGTGAAGCGCTTGGCAGGGGGAGTTACTACGAGCAGTACTTC	CASSEALGRGSYYEQYF
NA	NA	TRBJ1-2	TRBV5-5	TGTGCCAGCAGCTTGGCTGGGAGCTATGGCTACACCTTC	CASSLAGSYGYTF
TRBD1	NA	TRBJ1-2	TRBV5-4	TGTGCCAGCAGCCGCTCAATCGGACAGGGTTTGGATGGCTACACCTTC	CASSRSIGQGLDGYTF
NA	NA	TRBJ2-7	TRBV19	TGTGCCAGTAGTATTATAGCGGACTCCTACGAGCAGTACTTC	CASSIIADSYEQYF
NA	NA	TRBJ1-6	TRBV9	TGTGCCAGCAGCGTATCAGGGTCAGGGACATATAATTCACCCCTCCACTTT	CASSVSGSGTYNSPLHF
NA	NA	TRBJ1-2	TRBV12-3/TRBV12-4	TGTGCCAGCAGTTTCGGGGATGGCTACACCTTC	CASSFGDGYTF
TRBD2	NA	TRBJ2-1	TRBV4-1	TGCGCCAGCAGCCACCCCGGGACTAGAATCAGGGAGCAGTTCTTC	CASSHPGTRIREQFF
TRBD1	NA	TRBJ1-2	TRBV5-1	TGCGCCAGCAGAATGAACAGGGGAGGCTACACCTTC	CASRMNRGGYTF
TRBD2	NA	TRBJ2-4	TRBV3-1/TRBV3-2	TGTGCCAGCAGCCAAGGGCTAGCGGGAAAAAACATTCAGTACTTC	CASSQGLAGKNIQYF
NA	NA	TRBJ1-2	TRBV5-4	TGTGCCAGCAGCGCTGCGGCGGAGACTAACTATGGCTACACCTTC	CASSAAAETNYGYTF
NA	NA	TRBJ1-5	TRBV15	TGTGCCACCAGCAGAGGGGCAGATAATCAGCCCCAGCATTTT	CATSRGADNQPQHF
NA	NA	TRBJ1-5	TRBV6-1	TGTGCCAGCAGTGAAGGCGGCCAGTCCCTCTCCAATCAGCCCCAGCATTTT	CASSEGGQSLSNQPQHF
TRBD1	NA	TRBJ2-5	TRBV7-9	TGTGCCAGCAGCCCCCGGGACAGGGCCCAAGAGACCCAGTACTTC	CASSPRDRAQETQYF
TRBD2	few	TRBJ2-1	TRBV7-2	TGTGCCAGCAGCCAAGTGGCGAGCGGGAGGGCCGCTGAGCAGTTCTTC	CASSQVASGRAAEQFF
TRBD1	NA	TRBJ1-1	TRBV5-1	TGCGCCAGCAGCACGCAGGGGGAGGTCACTGAAGCTTTCTTT	CASSTQGEVTEAFF
NA	NA	TRBJ1-1	TRBV9	TGTGCCAGCAGCGTAGCCTCTAGAACTACTGAAGCTTTCTTT	CASSVASRTTEAFF
TRBD2	NA	TRBJ2-7	TRBV28	TGTGCCAGCAGACCTTTTAGCGGGGGGGCGAGCGAGCAGTACTTC	CASRPFSGGASEQYF
TRBD2	NA	TRBJ2-2	TRBV29-1	TGCAGCGGACTAGCGGCTATGAACACCGGGGAGCTGTTTTTT	CSGLAAMNTGELFF
NA	NA	TRBJ1-4	TRBV6-5	TGTGCCAGCGATGGACAGCTTGCAACTAATGAAAAACTGTTTTTT	CASDGQLATNEKLFF
TRBD1	NA	TRBJ1-4	TRBV7-9	TGTGCCAGCAGCTCATCGGGACAGGGAAATGAAAAACTGTTTTTT	CASSSSGQGNEKLFF